The 6 T cell receptor beta chains in this list originate from one sample, sequenced in a study of CD8+CD57+ T cells in acquired aplastic anemia. All patients picked for sequencing had shown, by flow cytometry, an expansion of CD8+CD57+ cells. CDR3 and TCR beta VDJ profiling relied on genomic DNA as the template. Using its own MiXCR run on the reads, TCRdb lists one record per CDR3 protein. This table has 100,000 to 150,000 distinct CDR3 sequences, over 30% appearing once. The sequenced sample consisted of sorted CD4+, CD8+, or CD8+CD57+ T cells (not recorded which) from PBMCs. The source is a human donor with aplastic anemia.

The chain has TRBV5-5 and TRBJ2-7; D remains ambiguous. V was pared by 2 bases and J by 3 bases, with 12 bases between. The CDR3 is made up of 14 amino acids. CDR1 and CDR2 from the germline V gene are SGHKS and YYEKEE (reference sequence). The CDR3 protein is CASSFFNKHYEQYF. In nucleotides, the CDR3 is TGTGCCAGCAGCTTCTTTAACAAGCACTACGAGCAGTACTTC.

The chain recombines TRBV19 with TRBJ1-1; D ambiguous. The germline V gene encodes CDR1 LNHDA and CDR2 SQIVND (reference sequence). The CDR3 has 14 residues. Trimming took 4 bases from V and 0 from J, leaving 9 bases between them. The CDR3 bases are TGTGCCAGTAGTACTGACGGATTGAACACTGAAGCTTTCTTT. Encoded protein: CASSTDGLNTEAFF.

The V call is TRBV28, the J call TRBJ1-4; D call uncertain. V lost 1 base to trimming and J lost 4 bases, with 4 bases between them. Germline V gene lookup returns CDR1 MDHEN and CDR2 SYDVKM. This CDR3 comprises 13 residues. The CDR3 protein is CASSLSVNEKLFF. The DNA for the CDR3 is TGTGCCAGCAGTTTATCGGTTAATGAAAAACTGTTTTTT.

The chain recombines TRBV6-1 with TRBJ2-7; TRBD1 aligns across 10 bases. Trimming took 4 bases from V and 3 from J; bases not matched to a gene: 12. This CDR3 region has 17 residues. CDR1 is MNHNS and CDR2 is SASEGT in the germline V gene. CDR3 in amino acids: CASSALRQGARGYEQYF. The CDR3 nucleotides read TGTGCCAGCAGTGCACTACGACAGGGGGCGAGGGGCTACGAGCAGTACTTC.

The rearrangement links TRBV4-1 to TRBJ1-3; D perhaps matches TRBD1 (6 bases). The CDR3 spans 15 residues. Per germline, CDR1 MGHRA and CDR2 YSYEKL. The ends were cut back, 3 bases at V and 3 bases at J, with 12 bases in the middle. Here the CDR3 DNA reads TGCGCCAGCAGCCAGGTGGGGACATATGGAAACACCATATATTTT. Translated: CASSQVGTYGNTIYF.

Turning to this clonotype: A clone one base away is much larger, so this may be a read error. The gene calls are TRBV9 and TRBJ2-1; TRBD1 is a possible D gene (6 bases). This CDR3 spans 15 amino acids. The V and J ends lost 6 bases and 0 bases respectively, with 13 bases between them. Germline assignment: CDR1 SGDLS and CDR2 YYNGEE. In nucleotides, the CDR3 is TGTGCCAGCACCGTTACAGGGAGCTCCTACAATGAGCAGTTCTTC. Translated: CASTVTGSSYNEQFF.